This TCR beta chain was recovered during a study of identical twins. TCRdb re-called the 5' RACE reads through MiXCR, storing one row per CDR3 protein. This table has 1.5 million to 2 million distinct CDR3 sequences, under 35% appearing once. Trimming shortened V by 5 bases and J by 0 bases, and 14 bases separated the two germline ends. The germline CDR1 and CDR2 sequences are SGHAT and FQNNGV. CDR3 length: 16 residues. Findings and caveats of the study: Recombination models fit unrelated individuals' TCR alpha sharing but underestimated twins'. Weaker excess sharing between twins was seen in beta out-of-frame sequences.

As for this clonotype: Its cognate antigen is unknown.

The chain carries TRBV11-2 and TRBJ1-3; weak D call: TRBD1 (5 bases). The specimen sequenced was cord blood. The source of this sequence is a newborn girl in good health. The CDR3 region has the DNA TGTGCCAGCAGCCAAACTACAGGCTCCTCTGGAAACACCATATATTTT. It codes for CASSQTTGSSGNTIYF.